These 24 T cell receptor beta chains originate from one sample sequenced in a study of blood T cell repertoires in COVID-19. TCRdb keeps only in-frame clones here, not all; method: immunoSEQ multiplex PCR. The sample lists under 400,000 clones; around 87% were seen once. Specimen: PBMCs or T cells enriched from blood (not recorded which). The receptors originated from a man aged 40-49 years in a cohort exposed to, infected with or recovered from COVID-19 (not recorded which).

The genes are TRBV4-1 and TRBJ2-1; a possible D gene is TRBD2 (5 bases). Between the trimmed V and J ends, which lost 2 bases and 5 bases, there was a span of 16 bases. This CDR3 has 16 amino acids. Germline V gives CDR1 MGHRA, CDR2 YSYEKL. The CDR3 DNA is TGCGCCAGCAGCCAATCCCGGACTTCCGATAACAATGAGCAGTTCTTC. Protein product: CASSQSRTSDNNEQFF.

The gene calls are TRBV7-9 and TRBJ2-3; 8 bases are a match to TRBD1. The CDR3 runs to 15 residues. V dropped 3 bases and J dropped 0; count of bases not matched to a gene: 2. CDR1 and CDR2 from the germline V gene are SEHNR and FQNEAQ (reference sequence). Here the CDR3 DNA reads TGTGCCAGCAGCTTGCGGACAGGGAGCACAGATACGCAGTATTTT. It translates to CASSLRTGSTDTQYF.

The V and J genes are TRBV2 and TRBJ2-3; possible D gene TRBD1, 5 bases. Germline CDR1 is SNHLY and CDR2 is FYNNEI. The ends were cut back, 1 base at V and 8 bases at J, with 13 bases in the middle. This CDR3 has 14 residues. CDR3 sequence (DNA): TGTGCCAGCAGTGAAGTGGGGCCTATGATTACGCAGTATTTT. Protein sequence: CASSEVGPMITQYF.

The chain joins TRBV5-6 to TRBJ2-1, with TRBD1 identical over 7 bases. This CDR3 spans 14 amino acids. CDR1 is SGHDT, CDR2 YYEEEE, per germline. Trimming cost V 4 bases and J 4 bases; bases outside gene matches: 5. CDR3 residues: CASSIRDRYNEQFF. The CDR3 DNA reads as TGTGCCAGCAGCATCCGGGACAGATACAATGAGCAGTTCTTC.

The chain carries TRBV5-1 and TRBJ2-2; 9 bases map to TRBD1. V trimming: 7 bases; J trimming: 1 base; junction bases outside the gene matches: 8. The V gene's germline CDR1 is SGHRS and CDR2 YFSETQ. The length of the CDR3 is 16 residues. The CDR3 DNA sequence: TGCGCCAGCGCCCGGAGGACAGGGGAGAACACCGGGGAGCTGTTTTTT. Translated: CASARRTGENTGELFF.

The gene calls are TRBV25-1 and TRBJ1-2; the D gene is possibly TRBD1 (6 bases). The CDR3 consists of 16 residues. Between the trimmed V and J ends, which lost 5 bases and 5 bases, there was a span of 21 bases. Germline CDR1 MGHDK, CDR2 SYGVNS. In DNA, the CDR3 is TGTGCCAGCAGTCCCCCAGGACAGCCGGGGGGTTATGGCTACACCTTC. This sequence encodes CASSPPGQPGGYGYTF.

This chain joins TRBV10-3 and TRBJ1-2; 7 positions match TRBD1. This CDR3 has 13 residues. With 7 bases clipped from V and 2 bases from J, the junction kept 4 bases outside the gene matches. Germline assignment: CDR1 ENHRY and CDR2 SYGVKD. CDR3 amino acids: CAIMGQPNYGYTF. The DNA for the CDR3 is TGTGCCATCATGGGACAGCCAAACTATGGCTACACCTTC.

The CDR3 protein is CASSLDRGGSLDTQYF. CDR3 nucleotides: TGCGCCAGCAGCTTGGATCGTGGCGGGAGTTTGGATACGCAGTATTTT. The chain couples TRBV5-1 to TRBJ2-3; 7 bases are shared with TRBD2. J gave up 6 bases and V 0 bases, and 10 bases lay outside the gene matches. Germline CDR1 is SGHRS and CDR2 is YFSETQ. The CDR3 loop spans 16 amino acids.

The chain employs TRBV11-2 and TRBJ2-6; D ambiguous. Trimming took 5 bases from V and 1 from J, leaving 12 bases between them. CDR3 size: 16 residues. Per the germline V gene, CDR1 is SGHAT and CDR2 is FQNNGV. CDR3 coding DNA: TGTGCCAGCAGCCGGATCCTCGGGTCTGGGGCCAACGTCCTGACTTTC. Its translation is CASSRILGSGANVLTF.

This chain links TRBV4-1 with TRBJ2-1, with D maybe TRBD2 (5 bases). Trimming took 1 base from V and 3 from J, leaving 16 bases between them. This CDR3 comprises 17 residues. Germline assignment: CDR1 MGHRA and CDR2 YSYEKL. The DNA for the CDR3 is TGCGCCAGCAGCCAAGCGAGGGATGTAGGAAACTACAATGAGCAGTTCTTC. Protein: CASSQARDVGNYNEQFF.

As regards this clone: Other DNA variants within this sample encode the same CDR3. The rearrangement links TRBV18 to TRBJ1-5; 9 bases map to TRBD1. The CDR3 length is 15 residues. The ends lost 3 bases at V and 1 base at J; junction bases unmatched: 1. Germline V lookup: CDR1 KGHSH, CDR2 LQKENI. CDR3 nucleotides: TGTGCCAGCTCACCGGACAGGGGAAGCAATCAGCCCCAGCATTTT. Translating gives CASSPDRGSNQPQHF.

Turning to this clone: The same CDR3 is also encoded by other DNA sequences in this sample. This rearrangement joins TRBV18 to TRBJ2-7; D is possibly TRBD2 (5 bases). Trimming left V 3 bases short and J 3 bases short, with 9 bases between. Germline assignment: CDR1 KGHSH and CDR2 LQKENI. CDR3 size: 13 residues. In nucleotides, the CDR3 is TGTGCCAGCTCACCGGCAAGCGGCTACGAGCAGTACTTC. This sequence encodes CASSPASGYEQYF.

This clone was found a few times. The chain carries TRBV12-5 and TRBJ1-3; D might be TRBD1 (6 bases). Trimming left V 4 bases short and J 5 bases short, with 12 bases between. The CDR3 consists of 14 residues. CDR1 and CDR2 (germline): LGHNT, FRNRAP. CDR3 amino acids: CASGSWTARNTIYF. CDR3 coding DNA: TGTGCTAGTGGTTCGTGGACAGCGCGAAACACCATATATTTT.

This chain uses TRBV2 with TRBJ1-4; 9 positions match TRBD1. From germline, CDR1 is SNHLY and CDR2 FYNNEI. The CDR3 spans 13 residues. The V segment lost 8 bases and the J segment 8 bases; nucleotides outside the gene matches: 6. CDR3 sequence reads: CASGAGTGEKLFF. CDR3 nucleotide sequence: TGTGCCAGCGGGGCCGGGACAGGGGAAAAACTGTTTTTT.

The chain couples TRBV27 to TRBJ2-7; the match to TRBD1 covers 9 bases. The CDR3 covers 15 residues. CDR1 is MNHEY, CDR2 SMNVEV, per germline (reference sequence). The ends lost 5 bases at V and 2 bases at J; junction bases unmatched: 7. The CDR3 region has the DNA TGTGCCAGCAGTCCCTTCGGACAGGGGACCTACGAGCAGTACTTC. Amino acids: CASSPFGQGTYEQYF.

This chain connects TRBV7-9 to TRBJ1-3; maybe TRBD1 (5 bases). Trimming shortened V by 6 bases and J by 0 bases, and 9 bases separated the two germline ends. Per the germline V gene, CDR1 is SEHNR and CDR2 is FQNEAQ (reference sequence). CDR3 length equals 14 residues. This chain's CDR3 is CASRRTTSGNTIYF. Written as DNA, the CDR3 is TGTGCCAGCAGAAGGACAACCTCTGGAAACACCATATATTTT.

The chain links TRBV28 to TRBJ1-6, with D hard to call. With 3 bases removed from V and 13 bases from J, the gap between germline ends came to 16 bases. CDR1 is MDHEN, CDR2 SYDVKM, per germline. This CDR3 is built from 14 residues. CDR3 residues: CASSLVSWKAPLHF. The CDR3 region has the DNA TGTGCCAGCAGTTTGGTATCGTGGAAAGCGCCCCTCCACTTT.

The chain carries TRBV7-8 and TRBJ2-7, with 9 bases lining up with TRBD2. The germline V gene encodes CDR1 SGHVS and CDR2 FQNEAQ. With V trimmed by 1 base and J by 0 bases, 4 bases remained unmatched. The CDR3 has 16 amino acids. DNA of the CDR3: TGTGCCAGCAGCTTAGTTCCTAGCGGGGCCTCCTACGAGCAGTACTTC. It translates to CASSLVPSGASYEQYF.

The chain recombines TRBV19 with TRBJ1-5, with a weak D call TRBD1 (6 bases). CDR3 length: 14 residues. V lost 5 bases and J lost 3, with 11 bases in between. Germline lookup yields CDR1 LNHDA and CDR2 SQIVND (reference sequence). DNA of the CDR3: TGTGCCAGTAGTCCCCGGGACATCAATCAGCCCCAGCATTTT. Translation gives CASSPRDINQPQHF.

The rearrangement uses TRBV7-2 and TRBJ2-1, with D unclear. In germline, CDR1 is SGHTA, CDR2 FQGNSA. The CDR3 sequence is 13 residues long. Trimming left V 2 bases short and J 5 bases short, with 7 bases between. The CDR3 DNA reads as TGTGCCAGCAGCTTACGTATAAACAATGAGCAGTTCTTC. Amino acids: CASSLRINNEQFF.

The rearrangement uses TRBV6-5 and TRBJ1-5; 9 bases agree with TRBD1. The CDR3 sequence is 14 residues long. Germline V gene sequence: CDR1 MNHEY, CDR2 SVGAGI. Unmatched junction bases numbered 3, after V lost 2 bases and J lost 7 bases. The CDR3 sequence is CASSYLQGAQPQHF. CDR3 DNA sequence: TGTGCCAGCAGTTACCTACAGGGGGCCCAGCCCCAGCATTTT.

The chain employs TRBV5-1 and TRBJ1-1; no clear D gene. Germline V lookup: CDR1 SGHRS, CDR2 YFSETQ. The germline V and J ends were trimmed by 5 bases and 2 bases, with 10 bases remaining between them. The CDR3 sequence is 13 residues long. CDR3 nucleotides: TGCGCCAGCAGGTTAACAGTTAACACTGAAGCTTTCTTT. This gives the protein CASRLTVNTEAFF.

In its sample, this clone was seen once. This sequence joins TRBV19 and TRBJ2-5, with TRBD1 matching 7 bases. J gave up 5 bases and V 3 bases, and 9 bases lay outside the gene matches. This CDR3 is 15 amino acids long. The V gene's germline CDR1 is LNHDA and CDR2 SQIVND (reference sequence). CDR3 coding DNA: TGTGCCAGTAGTATTGGACAGGCCCAACGGGAGACCCAGTACTTC. It translates to CASSIGQAQRETQYF.

The V call is TRBV5-4, the J call TRBJ2-1, with D possibly matching TRBD1 (5 bases). The V gene lost 7 bases and the J gene lost 2 bases, with 7 bases spanning the gap. The CDR3 has 12 residues. Germline V gives CDR1 SGHNT, CDR2 YYREEE (reference sequence). CDR3 protein: CASGRAYNEQFF. The CDR3 coding sequence is TGTGCCAGCGGCAGGGCCTACAATGAGCAGTTCTTC.